The 10 T cell receptor beta chains listed next were all sequenced from one sample in a study of CD8 T cells in Susac syndrome. After extraction with the RNeasy kit, roughly 0.45 to 1 ug of the RNA was reverse transcribed using random hexamers. TCRdb processed the immunoSEQ multiplex PCR reads anew with MiXCR; each CDR3 protein has one entry. Of 250,000 to 300,000 distinct CDR3 sequences in the sample, approximately 85% are singletons; the top ten hold around 0.2%. Source material: CD8+ T cells from PBMCs. The receptor set was obtained from a human donor with multiple sclerosis.

The chain uses TRBV14 and TRBJ1-3; no definite D call. The CDR3 consists of 16 residues. CDR1 is SGHDN, CDR2 FVKESK, per germline. V lost 0 bases, J lost 0 bases, and 9 bases lay in between. As DNA, the CDR3 is TGTGCCAGCAGCCAAGACATAGCCGCCTCTGGAAACACCATATATTTT. Translated, it gives CASSQDIAASGNTIYF. The full variable domain, its missing parts supplied by reference TRBV14 and TRBJ1-3, is EAGVTQFPSHSVIEKGQTVTLRCDPISGHDNLYWYRRVMGKEIKFLLHFVKESKQDESGMPNNRFLAERTGGTYSTLKVQPAELEDSGVYFCASSQDIAASGNTIYFGEGSWLTVV.

The chain joins TRBV29-1 to TRBJ2-7, with 8 bases matching TRBD2. Germline V gene sequence: CDR1 SQVTM, CDR2 ANQGSEA. The CDR3 has 11 amino acids. The V gene end was trimmed by 4 bases and the J gene end by 5 bases; junction bases not matched to a gene: 1. CDR3 sequence (DNA): TGCAGCGTTGCCGGGAGGGACGAGCAGTACTTC. Translating gives CSVAGRDEQYF.

The rearrangement uses TRBV5-4 and TRBJ1-1; 8 nucleotides line up with TRBD1. This CDR3 region has 16 residues. V was pared by 0 bases and J by 0 bases, with 4 bases of the junction left unmatched. The V gene's germline CDR1 is SGHNT and CDR2 YYREEE (reference sequence). For the CDR3, the DNA is TGTGCCAGCAGCTTGGGTCGACAGGGGTTGAACACTGAAGCTTTCTTT. Its translation: CASSLGRQGLNTEAFF.

The rearrangement joins TRBV28 to TRBJ1-2, with 8 bases aligning to TRBD1. J was trimmed by 8 bases and V by 6 bases; bases with no gene match: 5. The CDR3 is 12 amino acids. Germline V gene lookup returns CDR1 MDHEN and CDR2 SYDVKM. The chain's CDR3 is CASSFTGGGYTF. In DNA form, the CDR3 reads TGTGCCAGCAGCTTTACAGGGGGAGGCTACACCTTC.

Only a few counts were recorded for this clonotype. V is TRBV6-2 or TRBV6-3 and J is TRBJ2-7; 7 nucleotides line up with TRBD2. The CDR3 sequence is 18 residues long. Germline V gene data show CDR1 as MNHEY and CDR2 as SVGEGT. V was pared by 8 bases and J by 2 bases, with 21 bases of the junction left unmatched. The CDR3 coding sequence is TGTGCCAGCCCGAGGTTGATGGTAGCGGGCACTGACCCCTACGAGCAGTACTTC. The encoded protein is CASPRLMVAGTDPYEQYF.

V and J are TRBV29-1 and TRBJ2-7, with D perhaps assigned TRBD1 or TRBD2 (5 bases each). From germline, CDR1 is SQVTM and CDR2 ANQGSEA. This CDR3 has 12 residues. Between the trimmed V and J ends, which lost 7 bases and 0 bases, there was a span of 10 bases. The CDR3 here is CSASGASYEQYF. Written as DNA, the CDR3 is TGCAGCGCTTCCGGGGCCTCCTACGAGCAGTACTTC.

This clonotype turned up a few times. The chain links TRBV5-6 to TRBJ2-7, with 7 nucleotides matching TRBD1. The ends lost 4 bases at V and 5 bases at J; junction bases unmatched: 3. The germline V gene encodes CDR1 SGHDT and CDR2 YYEEEE. This CDR3 comprises 12 residues. DNA for the CDR3: TGTGCCAGCAGCCCTACAGGGGACGAGCAGTACTTC. This codes for CASSPTGDEQYF.

The chain joins TRBV10-1 to TRBJ2-2; 12 positions match TRBD2. From germline, CDR1 is WNHNN and CDR2 SYGVQD (reference sequence). V was pared by 5 bases and J by 5 bases, with 12 bases of the junction left unmatched. This CDR3 contains 18 residues. The CDR3 nucleotides are TGCGCCAGCAGTTTCGACCCACGACTAGCGGGAGCTACCGGGGAGCTGTTTTTT. Translation gives CASSFDPRLAGATGELFF.

The rearrangement joins TRBV27 to TRBJ2-6, with no clear D. Germline CDR1 is MNHEY and CDR2 is SMNVEV (reference sequence). V was trimmed by 6 bases and J by 0 bases, leaving 3 bases between them. The CDR3 loop spans 13 amino acids. CDR3 sequence: CASRGSGANVLTF. The CDR3 DNA sequence: TGTGCCAGCAGAGGCTCTGGGGCCAACGTCCTGACTTTC.

The rearrangement uses TRBV30 and TRBJ2-7, with 7 bases fitting TRBD2. The CDR3 totals 17 residues. Germline CDR1 reads GTSNPN; CDR2 reads SVGIG (reference sequence). J gave up 0 bases and V 2 bases, and 13 bases lay outside the gene matches. The CDR3: CAWSPWGGVSFSYEQYF. The DNA for the CDR3 is TGTGCCTGGAGTCCCTGGGGAGGGGTCTCCTTCTCCTACGAGCAGTACTTC.